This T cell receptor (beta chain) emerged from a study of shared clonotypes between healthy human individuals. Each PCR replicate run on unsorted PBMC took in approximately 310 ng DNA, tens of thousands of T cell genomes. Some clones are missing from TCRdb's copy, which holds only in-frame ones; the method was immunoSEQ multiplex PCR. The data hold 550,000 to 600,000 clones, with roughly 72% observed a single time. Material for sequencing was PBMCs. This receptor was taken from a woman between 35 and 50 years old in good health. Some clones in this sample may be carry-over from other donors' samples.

The CDR3 sequence: CAWSVGAGVGEQYF. CDR3 nucleotides: TGTGCCTGGAGTGTAGGGGCGGGAGTTGGGGAGCAGTACTTC. This chain uses TRBV30 with TRBJ2-7; 7 bases align to TRBD2. The CDR3 spans 14 residues. Trimming took 0 bases from V and 7 from J; bases not matched to a gene: 9. Germline assignment: CDR1 GTSNPN and CDR2 SVGIG (reference sequence).